These 13 T cell receptor beta chains originate from one sample sequenced in a study of blood T cell repertoires in COVID-19. Sequenced by immunoSEQ multiplex PCR; TCRdb stores in-frame clones only, minus some. This sample has some 190,000 clones, with 80% found just once. Sample: PBMCs or T cells enriched from blood (not recorded which). These receptor sequences come from a man in his thirties or forties with acute COVID-19.

The V gene is TRBV7-3, the J gene TRBJ1-4, with D possibly TRBD1 on 6 matching bases. V shed 0 bases and J shed 0 bases, with 20 bases lying between them. There are 20 residues in the CDR3. Looked up from germline, CDR1 is SGHTA and CDR2 is FQGTGA. CDR3 in amino acids: CASSLTPSTGEGATNEKLFF. The CDR3 DNA is TGTGCCAGCAGCTTAACGCCTTCGACAGGAGAGGGTGCAACTAATGAAAAACTGTTTTTT. The whole variable domain, filled in from reference TRBV7-3 and TRBJ1-4, reads GAGVSQTPSNKVTEKGKYVELRCDPISGHTALYWYRQSLGQGPEFLIYFQGTGAADDSGLPNDRFFAVRPEGSVSTLKIQRTERGDSAVYLCASSLTPSTGEGATNEKLFFGSGTQLSVL.

The CDR3: CASSLSPVLAHEQYF. The CDR3 region has the DNA TGTGCCAGCAGCTTAAGTCCCGTACTCGCCCACGAGCAGTACTTC. The gene calls are TRBV7-3 and TRBJ2-7; D is undetermined. CDR3 length: 15 amino acids. Germline CDR1 and CDR2: SGHTA and FQGTGA. Trimming removed 1 base from V and 5 bases from J, with 15 bases in between.

The chain combines TRBV7-9 with TRBJ2-7; 10 bases line up with TRBD1. The CDR3 runs to 12 residues. The germline V gene encodes CDR1 SEHNR and CDR2 FQNEAQ (reference sequence). The J segment lost 7 bases and the V segment lost 7 bases, leaving 4 bases of the junction unmatched. The CDR3 loop reads CASTTGGWEQYF. In DNA form, the CDR3 reads TGTGCCAGCACGACAGGGGGCTGGGAGCAGTACTTC.

Here the CDR3 DNA reads TGTGCCAGCAGTTCCCGGATCGGGGGAGAATCACCCCTCCACTTT. It codes for CASSSRIGGESPLHF. This sequence joins TRBV6-2 or TRBV6-3 and TRBJ1-6; D is perhaps TRBD1 (5 bases). V shed 4 bases and J shed 10 bases, with 17 bases lying between them. The CDR3 is 15 residues long. Germline lookup yields CDR1 MNHEY and CDR2 SVGEGT.

A word on this clone: Other DNA sequences in this specimen translate into the identical CDR3. V and J are TRBV9 and TRBJ2-5; 8 nucleotides match TRBD1. The V and J ends lost 4 bases and 2 bases, in that order; junction bases with no gene match: 7. The CDR3 length is 15 residues. Germline V gene sequence: CDR1 SGDLS, CDR2 YYNGEE. The CDR3 DNA is TGTGCCAGCAGCCCCGGACAGGGTTTACAAGAGACCCAGTACTTC. Its translation: CASSPGQGLQETQYF.

The chain employs TRBV29-1 and TRBJ2-7; 12 bases fit TRBD1. The germline V gene has CDR1 SQVTM and CDR2 ANQGSEA. The CDR3 contains 16 residues. The V gene end was trimmed by 0 bases and the J gene end by 0 bases; junction bases not matched to a gene: 3. CDR3: CSVEDLGQGASYEQYF. The CDR3 DNA sequence: TGCAGCGTTGAAGATCTGGGACAGGGGGCCTCCTACGAGCAGTACTTC.

V and J are TRBV4-1 and TRBJ1-5; a weak D match, TRBD1 (5 bases). Between the trimmed V and J ends, which lost 3 bases and 0 bases, there was a span of 9 bases. From germline, CDR1 is MGHRA and CDR2 YSYEKL. The CDR3 is 15 amino acids. CDR3 residues: CASSQLGLSNQPQHF. For the CDR3, the DNA is TGCGCCAGCAGCCAGCTGGGACTTAGCAATCAGCCCCAGCATTTT.

The J gene is TRBJ1-2, the V gene TRBV19; D unclear. V was cut by 3 bases and J by 5 bases, with 10 bases left in between. Germline-derived CDR1 and CDR2 are LNHDA and SQIVND (reference sequence). The CDR3 runs to 13 residues. Here the CDR3 reads CASSISGKYGYTF. The CDR3 DNA reads as TGTGCCAGTAGTATCTCAGGAAAATATGGCTACACCTTC.

This clone was detected only a few times. This sequence joins TRBV29-1 and TRBJ1-2, with 8 bases matching TRBD1. The V gene's germline CDR1 is SQVTM and CDR2 ANQGSEA. J was trimmed by 8 bases and V by 6 bases; bases with no gene match: 11. CDR3 length: 13 amino acids. The CDR3 nucleotides read TGCAGCGTCGCCCGGGACAGGTCGAGAGGCTACACCTTC. Translation gives CSVARDRSRGYTF.

The rearrangement uses TRBV5-1 and TRBJ2-1; the match to TRBD1 covers 12 bases. V lost 4 bases and J lost 8; bases outside the gene matches: 7. The CDR3 is 15 amino acids. Germline lookup yields CDR1 SGHRS and CDR2 YFSETQ. CDR3 bases: TGCGCCAGCAGCGTAGGGGGACAGGGGGCCGATGAGCAGTTCTTC. It encodes CASSVGGQGADEQFF.

This chain uses TRBV7-3 with TRBJ2-6; D is perhaps TRBD1 (6 bases). V was cut by 3 bases and J by 4 bases, with 13 bases left in between. Germline V gene data show CDR1 as SGHTA and CDR2 as FQGTGA. The CDR3 loop spans 16 amino acids. This chain's CDR3 is CASSFNRERGANVLTF. In DNA form, the CDR3 reads TGTGCCAGCAGCTTTAACAGGGAGCGGGGGGCCAACGTCCTGACTTTC. Combining the CDR3 with reference TRBV7-3 and TRBJ2-6 gives the whole variable domain GAGVSQTPSNKVTEKGKYVELRCDPISGHTALYWYRQSLGQGPEFLIYFQGTGAADDSGLPNDRFFAVRPEGSVSTLKIQRTERGDSAVYLCASSFNRERGANVLTFGAGSRLTVL.

This chain uses TRBV6-5 with TRBJ1-6, with D tentatively TRBD1 (6 bases). The CDR3 totals 15 residues. Germline V CDR1 and CDR2: MNHEY, SVGAGI. V was trimmed by 7 bases and J by 1 base, leaving 11 bases between them. The CDR3 bases are TGTGCCAGCACGACACAGGGTTCCTATAATTCACCCCTCCACTTT. Amino acids: CASTTQGSYNSPLHF.

The chain joins TRBV27 to TRBJ1-1, with 7 bases lining up with TRBD1. The CDR3 is made up of 14 amino acids. CDR1 is MNHEY, CDR2 SMNVEV, per germline (reference sequence). The J segment lost 7 bases and the V segment lost 6 bases, leaving 11 bases of the junction unmatched. This chain's CDR3 is CASSLLGQTVEAFF. CDR3 coding DNA: TGTGCCAGCAGCTTGTTGGGACAGACTGTTGAAGCTTTCTTT.